One T cell receptor beta chain is described in this entry. Its antigen is not known. This sample stems from a study of beta chain features in type 1 diabetes. Overall study findings and caveats: Fewer insertions but more deletions were seen at VDJ junctions in type 1 diabetes patients. HLA influence on TCRB rearrangement stayed unresolved here. There was a moderate but significant shortening of TCRB CDR3s in all four CD4+ subsets of Type 1 diabetes patients.

Expressed TCRB transcripts were sequenced because the isolated RNA had all been reverse transcribed beforehand. Clones were sequenced by immunoSEQ multiplex PCR, and TCRdb holds only the in-frame ones, with some missing. The repertoire holds almost 350,000 clones, with 9.3% as singletons. The specimen sequenced was central memory CD4+ T cells from blood. The receptor was derived from a man younger than 45 with type 1 diabetes.

The CDR3 DNA is TGCGCCAGCAGTCCCGCTTGGGACACCAACTATGGCTACACCTTC. Its protein product is CASSPAWDTNYGYTF. The chain carries TRBV4-3 and TRBJ1-2; D may be TRBD1 (6 bases). Germline loops: CDR1 LGHNA, CDR2 YSLEER. CDR3 size: 15 residues. Trimming cost V 6 bases and J 2 bases, with 16 bases left between them.